This T cell receptor (beta chain) was found in a study of blood T cell repertoires in COVID-19. In the study overall: T cells, B-cell-depleted T cells, or PBMCs supplied cDNA or gDNA.

V was pared by 2 bases and J by 4 bases, with 12 bases between. This CDR3 spans 15 amino acids. Looked up from germline, CDR1 is SGHTA and CDR2 is FQGTGA. Original handling: Amplified reference gene primers provided the basis for estimating nucleated cell counts. Only in-frame clones appear in the TCRdb table, and some are missing; sequencing was by immunoSEQ multiplex PCR. V and J calls and clone size are those listed in that table; D and trimming were worked out from the DNA. Among some 310,000 clones listed, around 90% were seen once. Enrollment of patients from Seattle took place during active infection, with longitudinal follow-up.

The V call is TRBV7-3, the J call TRBJ2-1, with a weak D call TRBD1 (5 bases). Sequencing was carried out using peripheral blood. The receptor's source is a woman in her thirties or forties with COVID-19, enrolled during active disease. The CDR3 protein is CASSLGGRGYNEQFF. The DNA of the CDR3 is TGTGCCAGCAGCTTAGGCGGTAGGGGATACAATGAGCAGTTCTTC.